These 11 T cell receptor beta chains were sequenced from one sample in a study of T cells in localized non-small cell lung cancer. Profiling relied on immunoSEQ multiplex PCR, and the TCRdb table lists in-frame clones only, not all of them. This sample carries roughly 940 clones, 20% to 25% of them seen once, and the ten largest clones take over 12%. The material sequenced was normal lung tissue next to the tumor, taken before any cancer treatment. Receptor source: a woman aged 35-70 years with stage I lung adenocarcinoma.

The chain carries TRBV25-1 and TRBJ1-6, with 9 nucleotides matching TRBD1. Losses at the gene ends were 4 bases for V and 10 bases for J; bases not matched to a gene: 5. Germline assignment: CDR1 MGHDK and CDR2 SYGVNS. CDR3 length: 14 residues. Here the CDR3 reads CASSVFGTGSPLHF. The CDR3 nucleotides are TGTGCCAGCAGTGTATTCGGGACAGGGTCACCCCTCCACTTT.

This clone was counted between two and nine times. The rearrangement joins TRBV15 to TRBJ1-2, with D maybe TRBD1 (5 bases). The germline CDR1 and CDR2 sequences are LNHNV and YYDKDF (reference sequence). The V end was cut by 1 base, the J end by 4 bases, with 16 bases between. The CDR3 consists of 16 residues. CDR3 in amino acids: CATSRASAQGSYGYTF. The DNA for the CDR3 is TGTGCCACCAGCAGAGCCTCTGCGCAGGGTAGCTATGGCTACACCTTC.

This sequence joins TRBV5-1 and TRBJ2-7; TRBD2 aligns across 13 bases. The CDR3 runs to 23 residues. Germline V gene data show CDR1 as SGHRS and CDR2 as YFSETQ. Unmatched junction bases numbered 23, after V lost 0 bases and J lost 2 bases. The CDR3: CASSLGGVLWTSGGRITTYEQYF. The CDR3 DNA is TGCGCCAGCAGCTTGGGGGGCGTTCTATGGACTAGCGGGGGCCGCATTACTACCTACGAGCAGTACTTC.

The CDR3 nucleotides read TGTGCCTGGAGTGTACTTGGGAGGGGTACTGAAGCTTTCTTT. It translates to CAWSVLGRGTEAFF. The rearrangement joins TRBV30 to TRBJ1-1; D is possibly TRBD1 (5 bases). CDR1 is GTSNPN and CDR2 is SVGIG in the germline V gene (reference sequence). The CDR3 covers 14 residues. V shed 0 bases and J shed 5 bases, with 13 bases lying between them.

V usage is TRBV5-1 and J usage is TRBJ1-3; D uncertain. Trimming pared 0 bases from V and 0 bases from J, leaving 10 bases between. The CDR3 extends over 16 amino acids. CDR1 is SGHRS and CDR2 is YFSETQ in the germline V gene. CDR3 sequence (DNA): TGCGCCAGCAGCTTGGGCTTCGGGAGCTCTGGAAACACCATATATTTT. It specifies CASSLGFGSSGNTIYF.

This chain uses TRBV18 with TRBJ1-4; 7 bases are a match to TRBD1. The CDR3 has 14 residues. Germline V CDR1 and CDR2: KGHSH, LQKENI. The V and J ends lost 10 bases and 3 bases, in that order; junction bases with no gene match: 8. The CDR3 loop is CATKQGTANEKLFF. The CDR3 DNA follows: TGTGCCACAAAACAAGGGACAGCTAATGAAAAACTGTTTTTT.

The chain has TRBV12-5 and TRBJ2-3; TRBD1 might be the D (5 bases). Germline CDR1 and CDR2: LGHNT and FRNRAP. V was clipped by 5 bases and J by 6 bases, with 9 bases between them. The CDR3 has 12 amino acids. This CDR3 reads CASGLGADTQYF. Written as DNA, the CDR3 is TGTGCTAGTGGTCTTGGGGCGGATACGCAGTATTTT. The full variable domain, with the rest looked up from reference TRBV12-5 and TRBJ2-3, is DARVTQTPRHKVTEMGQEVTMRCQPILGHNTVFWYRQTMMQGLELLAYFRNRAPLDDSGMPKDRFSAEMPDATLATLKIQPSEPRDSAVYFCASGLGADTQYFGPGTRLTVL.

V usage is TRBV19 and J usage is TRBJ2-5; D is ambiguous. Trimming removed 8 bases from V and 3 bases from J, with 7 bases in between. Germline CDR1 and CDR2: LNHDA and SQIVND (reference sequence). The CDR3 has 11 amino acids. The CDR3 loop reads CASEDEETQYF. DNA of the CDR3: TGTGCCAGTGAGGACGAAGAGACCCAGTACTTC.

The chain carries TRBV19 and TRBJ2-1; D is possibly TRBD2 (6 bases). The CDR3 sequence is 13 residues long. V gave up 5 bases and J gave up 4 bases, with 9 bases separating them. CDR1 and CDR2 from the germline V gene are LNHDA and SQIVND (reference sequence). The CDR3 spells CASSARGYNEQFF. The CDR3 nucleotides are TGTGCCAGTAGTGCCCGGGGGTACAATGAGCAGTTCTTC.

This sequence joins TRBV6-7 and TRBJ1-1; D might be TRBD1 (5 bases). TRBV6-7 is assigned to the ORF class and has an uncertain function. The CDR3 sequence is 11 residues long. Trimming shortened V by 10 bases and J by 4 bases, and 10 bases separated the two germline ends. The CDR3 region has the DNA TGTGCCATCAGGCAGGGCACTGAAGCTTTCTTT. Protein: CAIRQGTEAFF.

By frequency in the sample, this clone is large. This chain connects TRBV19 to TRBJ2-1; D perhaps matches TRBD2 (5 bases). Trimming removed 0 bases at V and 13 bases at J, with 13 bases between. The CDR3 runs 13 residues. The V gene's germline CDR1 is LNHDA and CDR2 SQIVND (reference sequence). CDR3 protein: CASSIEVRGTQFF. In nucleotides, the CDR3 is TGTGCCAGTAGTATAGAGGTTCGGGGTACCCAGTTCTTC.